Following are 5 T cell receptor beta chains from one sample sequenced in a study of T cells in tumors after PD-1 blockade. TCRdb keeps only in-frame clones here, not all; method: immunoSEQ multiplex PCR. The table includes approximately 47,000 clones, 70% to 85% detected once. This material consisted of PBMCs, taken before anti-PD-1 therapy. The receptors were gathered from a human donor with advanced basal cell or squamous cell carcinoma (not recorded which).

The gene calls are TRBV27 and TRBJ1-6, with TRBD1 matching over 11 bases. Losses at the gene ends were 4 bases for V and 8 bases for J; bases not matched to a gene: 4. The CDR3 runs 15 residues. In germline, CDR1 is MNHEY, CDR2 SMNVEV (reference sequence). In DNA form, the CDR3 reads TGTGCCAGCAGTTCAAGGACAGGGGGCTATTCACCCCTCCACTTT. This sequence encodes CASSSRTGGYSPLHF.

The rearrangement uses TRBV7-2 and TRBJ2-5, with 13 bases that match TRBD2. After removal of 5 bases from V and 2 bases from J, the junction contained 5 bases not matched to a gene. The CDR3 has 16 amino acids. Per the germline V gene, CDR1 is SGHTA and CDR2 is FQGNSA. The CDR3 bases are TGTGCCAGCAGCCTGACTAGCGGGAGGTGGCAAGAGACCCAGTACTTC. The encoded protein is CASSLTSGRWQETQYF.

V and J are TRBV13 and TRBJ2-2; D ambiguous. The length of the CDR3 is 15 residues. V lost 2 bases and J lost 7, with 14 bases in between. Germline loops: CDR1 PRHDT, CDR2 FYEKMQ (reference sequence). The chain's CDR3 is CASSLSFLGDGELFF. The CDR3 nucleotides are TGTGCCAGCAGCTTATCGTTTCTCGGTGACGGGGAGCTGTTTTTT.

In its sample, this clone was seen once. This chain uses TRBV24-1 with TRBJ2-2; tentative D call: TRBD2 (6 bases). This CDR3 region has 13 residues. Germline loops: CDR1 KGHDR, CDR2 SFDVKD. V was trimmed by 9 bases and J by 7 bases, leaving 14 bases between them. CDR3: CATGGPRHGELFF. CDR3 coding DNA: TGTGCCACCGGAGGGCCTAGACACGGGGAGCTGTTTTTT.

The V gene is TRBV7-2, the J gene TRBJ2-5, with 8 bases identical to TRBD2. Trimming removed 5 bases from V and 1 base from J; junction bases left unmatched: 3. This CDR3 is built from 14 residues. Germline-derived CDR1 and CDR2 are SGHTA and FQGNSA. This chain's CDR3 is CASSPGRAQETQYF. The DNA of the CDR3 is TGTGCCAGCAGCCCCGGGAGGGCCCAAGAGACCCAGTACTTC.